Here is one T cell receptor (beta chain) with its context. The data belong to a study of blood T cell repertoires in COVID-19. Study as a whole: Samples came from the United States, Italy and Spain, spanning acute and convalescent COVID-19. T cells, B-cell-depleted T cells, or PBMCs provided the cDNA or gDNA that served as material.

Germline CDR1 reads WSHSY; CDR2 reads SAAADI. This CDR3 spans 16 amino acids. V was cut by 3 bases and J by 0 bases, with 12 bases left in between. The authors' processing: Using reference gene primer amplification, nucleated cell counts were estimated. Data came from immunoSEQ multiplex PCR; TCRdb stores just in-frame clones and leaves some out. The DNA gave D and trimming, while V, J and clone size come from that table. The sample carries some 150,000 clones, 76% recorded once. The sequence was collected from a man aged 55 to 69 with acute or convalescent COVID-19. Sample: peripheral blood. The chain couples TRBV10-2 to TRBJ2-1, with TRBD2 as a possible D gene (6 bases). The CDR3: CASSDGTSSSYNEQFF. Here the CDR3 DNA reads TGCGCCAGCAGTGACGGGACTTCGAGCTCCTACAATGAGCAGTTCTTC.